Below, one T cell receptor (beta chain) is given with its context. The repertoire was sequenced with immunoSEQ multiplex PCR; TCRdb's copy has only in-frame clones and lacks some. Of some 250,000 clones in the sample, roughly four fifths were seen once. This record comes from a study of blood T cell repertoires in COVID-19. CDR3 length equals 14 residues. Germline-derived CDR1 and CDR2 are GTSNPN and SVGIG (reference sequence). Germline trimming cut 5 bases from V and 11 bases from J; bases unmatched to any gene: 7. Residents of about two dozen US areas, aged roughly 18 to 89 years, made up the participants. Cohorts were assigned according to the clinical history that participants reported.

This sequence joins TRBV30 and TRBJ2-1; TRBD2 agrees at 15 bases. The TCR comes from a man between 40 and 49 years old who had recovered from COVID-19. The source material was PBMCs or T cells enriched from blood (not recorded which). CDR3: CAWAPGLAGGKQFF. In DNA, the CDR3 is TGTGCCTGGGCCCCGGGACTAGCGGGAGGTAAGCAGTTCTTC.